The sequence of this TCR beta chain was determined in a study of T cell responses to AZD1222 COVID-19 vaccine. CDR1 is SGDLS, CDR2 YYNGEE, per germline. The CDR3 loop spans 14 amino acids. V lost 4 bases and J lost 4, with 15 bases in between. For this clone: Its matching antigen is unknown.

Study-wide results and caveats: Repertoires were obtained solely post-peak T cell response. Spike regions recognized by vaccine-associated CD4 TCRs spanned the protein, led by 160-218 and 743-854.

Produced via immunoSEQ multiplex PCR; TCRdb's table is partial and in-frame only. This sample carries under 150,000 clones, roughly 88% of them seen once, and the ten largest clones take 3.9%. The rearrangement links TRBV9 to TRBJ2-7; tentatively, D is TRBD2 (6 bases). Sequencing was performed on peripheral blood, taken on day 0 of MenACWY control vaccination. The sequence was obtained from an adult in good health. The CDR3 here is CASSPGRGTYEQYF. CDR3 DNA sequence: TGTGCCAGCAGCCCGGGCCGGGGGACTTACGAGCAGTACTTC.